These 14 T cell receptor beta chains were all obtained from the same sample, sequenced in a study of cytotoxic CD8 clonotypes in ibrutinib-treated CLL. Sequencing used immunoSEQ multiplex PCR; TCRdb keeps in-frame clones, though not all of them. The sample has thousands of clones, under 85% seen once. The starting material was PBMCs, obtained before ibrutinib treatment. These receptors all come from a human donor with chronic lymphocytic leukemia.

The V call is TRBV29-1, the J call TRBJ2-1, with 14 bases lining up with TRBD2. The germline V gene encodes CDR1 SQVTM and CDR2 ANQGSEA. The CDR3 is 18 amino acids. J gave up 3 bases and V 1 base, and 8 bases lay outside the gene matches. CDR3 loop: CSVEGDRGTSGSYNEQFF. The CDR3 DNA is TGCAGCGTTGAAGGGGACAGGGGGACTAGCGGGAGCTACAATGAGCAGTTCTTC.

The J gene is TRBJ2-5, the V gene TRBV19; TRBD1 might be the D (6 bases). The V gene's germline CDR1 is LNHDA and CDR2 SQIVND (reference sequence). V was shortened by 9 bases and J by 5 bases, with 19 bases between the two germline ends. The length of the CDR3 is 14 residues. The CDR3 here is CASSLGRGYETQYF. CDR3 bases: TGTGCCAGCAGCTTGGGCAGGGGCTATGAGACCCAGTACTTC.

This sequence joins TRBV5-4 and TRBJ2-7, with TRBD1 matching over 9 bases. The junction had 17 bases not matched to a gene; V was cut back by 4 bases and J by 6 bases. The CDR3 is 17 amino acids. Germline V lookup: CDR1 SGHNT, CDR2 YYREEE (reference sequence). In DNA form, the CDR3 reads TGTGCCAGCAGCCCGGGACAGGGAGCGCTAGCGGAGGTCGAGCAGTACTTC. It yields the protein CASSPGQGALAEVEQYF.

This clone was counted once. CDR3 DNA sequence: TGTGCCAGTAGGGTGGGATTGGGCACAGATACGCAGTATTTT. It encodes CASRVGLGTDTQYF. This rearrangement joins TRBV19 to TRBJ2-3; D remains ambiguous. The CDR3 has 14 residues. V lost 6 bases and J 1 base, leaving 11 bases between the germline ends. The germline V gene has CDR1 LNHDA and CDR2 SQIVND (reference sequence).

The genes are TRBV9 and TRBJ2-7; TRBD1 matches 9 bases. Germline V gene data show CDR1 as SGDLS and CDR2 as YYNGEE. The CDR3 is 13 amino acids. V gave up 3 bases and J gave up 3 bases; unmatched junction bases: 1. The CDR3 DNA sequence: TGTGCCAGCAGCGGGGACAGGGTCTACGAGCAGTACTTC. Its protein is CASSGDRVYEQYF. The complete variable domain, with remaining parts taken from reference TRBV9 and TRBJ2-7, reads DSGVTQTPKHLITATGQRVTLRCSPRSGDLSVYWYQQSLDQGLQFLIQYYNGEERAKGNILERFSAQQFPDLHSELNLSSLELGDSALYFCASSGDRVYEQYFGPGTRLTVT.

The rearrangement links TRBV21-1 to TRBJ2-1; the table gives TRBD1 as D, unverified against the DNA. TRBV21-1 is described as a pseudogene. The CDR3 runs to 19 residues. CDR3 in amino acids: CASSKAEGADGVGYNEQFF. The DNA for the CDR3 is TGTGCCAGCAGCAAAGCCGAGGGGGCTGACGGGGTGGGGTACAATGAGCAGTTCTTC.

The J gene is TRBJ1-4, the V gene TRBV10-3, with 8 bases aligning to TRBD1. CDR3 length: 16 amino acids. Germline CDR1 is ENHRY and CDR2 is SYGVKD. Trimming removed 2 bases from V and 5 bases from J; junction bases left unmatched: 7. CDR3 sequence reads: CAISERVDRVNEKLFF. The CDR3 DNA sequence: TGTGCCATCAGTGAGCGCGTGGACAGGGTGAATGAAAAACTGTTTTTT.

In this sample, this clone is medium-sized. This sequence joins TRBV7-6 and TRBJ2-1; a possible D gene is TRBD2 (6 bases). CDR1 and CDR2 from the germline V gene are SGHVS and FNYEAQ. Trimming removed 4 bases at V and 6 bases at J, with 10 bases between. The CDR3 has 13 residues. The chain's CDR3 is CASSSREFNEQFF. CDR3 bases: TGTGCCAGCAGCTCCCGGGAGTTCAATGAGCAGTTCTTC.

V gene TRBV27 combines with J gene TRBJ2-1; 9 nucleotides line up with TRBD2. This CDR3 contains 16 residues. Germline CDR1 and CDR2: MNHEY and SMNVEV (reference sequence). V shed 3 bases, J shed 0 bases, and the junction held 3 bases outside the gene matches. The DNA of the CDR3 is TGTGCCAGCAGTTTTAGCGGGAGTTCCTCCTACAATGAGCAGTTCTTC. It specifies CASSFSGSSSYNEQFF.

In nucleotides, the CDR3 is TGTGCCAGCTCACCACCGGCTACACTAGCGGGGAGCACAGATACGCAGTATTTT. This codes for CASSPPATLAGSTDTQYF. This chain links TRBV18 with TRBJ2-3; 10 bases match TRBD2. In germline, CDR1 is KGHSH, CDR2 LQKENI. This CDR3 has 18 residues. The V segment lost 0 bases and the J segment 0 bases; nucleotides outside the gene matches: 6.

V usage is TRBV5-1 and J usage is TRBJ2-1, with 9 nucleotides matching TRBD2. Germline V lookup: CDR1 SGHRS, CDR2 YFSETQ. The length of the CDR3 is 15 residues. J gave up 6 bases and V 3 bases, and 7 bases lay outside the gene matches. CDR3 nucleotide sequence: TGCGCCAGCAGCTCTCTAGCGGGATTGGCCAATGAGCAGTTCTTC. This gives the protein CASSSLAGLANEQFF.

The V and J genes are TRBV30 and TRBJ1-2; maybe TRBD1 (6 bases). Trimming removed 6 bases from V and 4 bases from J, with 15 bases in between. The CDR3 runs to 13 residues. CDR1 and CDR2 (germline): GTSNPN, SVGIG (reference sequence). The CDR3, as DNA: TGTGCCTGCACATTTGGGGGGCTCTATGGCTACACCTTC. Protein: CACTFGGLYGYTF.

This chain connects TRBV19 to TRBJ2-7; TRBD2 aligns across 9 bases. The CDR3 spans 15 residues. V was clipped by 3 bases and J by 2 bases; unmatched bases: 5. CDR1 is LNHDA and CDR2 is SQIVND in the germline V gene (reference sequence). As DNA, the CDR3 is TGTGCCAGTAGTATTGCTAGCGGGGCTCCCTACGAGCAGTACTTC. As protein: CASSIASGAPYEQYF. Supplemented by reference TRBV19 and TRBJ2-7, the full variable domain reads DGGITQSPKYLFRKEGQNVTLSCEQNLNHDAMYWYRQDPGQGLRLIYYSQIVNDFQKGDIAEGYSVSREKKESFPLTVTSAQKNPTAFYLCASSIASGAPYEQYFGPGTRLTVT.

The rearrangement joins TRBV7-8 to TRBJ2-7, with D hard to call. The V and J ends lost 5 bases and 5 bases respectively, with 13 bases between them. CDR1 is SGHVS and CDR2 is FQNEAQ in the germline V gene. The CDR3 sequence is 13 residues long. CDR3 sequence: CASSPYLVDEQYF. The CDR3 nucleotides read TGTGCCAGCAGCCCCTACCTGGTGGACGAGCAGTACTTC.